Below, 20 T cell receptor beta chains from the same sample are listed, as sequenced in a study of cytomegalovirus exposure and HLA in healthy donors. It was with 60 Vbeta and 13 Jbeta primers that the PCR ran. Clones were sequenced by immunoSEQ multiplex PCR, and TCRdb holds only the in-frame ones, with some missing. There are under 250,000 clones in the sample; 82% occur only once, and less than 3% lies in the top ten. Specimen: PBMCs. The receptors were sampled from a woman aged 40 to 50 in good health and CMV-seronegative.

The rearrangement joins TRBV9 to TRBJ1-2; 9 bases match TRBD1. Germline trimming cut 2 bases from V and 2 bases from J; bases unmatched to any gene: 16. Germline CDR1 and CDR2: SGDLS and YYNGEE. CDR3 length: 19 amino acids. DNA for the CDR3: TGTGCCAGCAGCGTGAGGGACAGGGCTGCTCAGGGAACCAACTATGGCTACACCTTC. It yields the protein CASSVRDRAAQGTNYGYTF.

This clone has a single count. CDR3 sequence reads: CASRPGQHTGELFF. Here the CDR3 DNA reads TGTGCCAGCAGACCGGGACAGCACACCGGGGAGCTGTTTTTT. V is TRBV28 and J is TRBJ2-2; 7 nucleotides align to TRBD1. This CDR3 region has 14 residues. The germline V gene encodes CDR1 MDHEN and CDR2 SYDVKM. The ends lost 6 bases at V and 3 bases at J; junction bases unmatched: 4.

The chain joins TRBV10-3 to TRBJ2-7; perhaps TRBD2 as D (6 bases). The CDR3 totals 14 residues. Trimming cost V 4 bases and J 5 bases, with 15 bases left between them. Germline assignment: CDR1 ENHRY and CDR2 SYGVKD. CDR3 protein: CAISGDGSFDEQYF. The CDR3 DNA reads TGTGCCATCAGTGGGGACGGGAGTTTCGACGAGCAGTACTTC.

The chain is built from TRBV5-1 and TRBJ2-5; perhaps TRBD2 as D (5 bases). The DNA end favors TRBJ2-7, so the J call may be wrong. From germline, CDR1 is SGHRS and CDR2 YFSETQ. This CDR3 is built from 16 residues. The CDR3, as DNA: TGCGCCAGCAGCTTGGTTGGGCCTAGCCCATCCTACGAGCAGTACTTC. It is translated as CASSLVGPSPSYEQYF.

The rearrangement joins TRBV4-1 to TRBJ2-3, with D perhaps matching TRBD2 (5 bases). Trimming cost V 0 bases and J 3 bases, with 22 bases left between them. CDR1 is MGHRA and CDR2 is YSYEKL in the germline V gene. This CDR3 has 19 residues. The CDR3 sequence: CASSQDKGVASLFTDTQYF. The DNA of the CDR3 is TGCGCCAGCAGCCAAGATAAGGGTGTGGCTAGCCTTTTTACAGATACGCAGTATTTT.

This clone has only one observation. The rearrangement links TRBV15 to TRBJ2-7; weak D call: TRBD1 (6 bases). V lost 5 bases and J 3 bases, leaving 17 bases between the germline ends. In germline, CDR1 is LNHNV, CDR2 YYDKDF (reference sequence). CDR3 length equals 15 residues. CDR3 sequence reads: CATSLDRFRNYEQYF. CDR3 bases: TGTGCCACCAGCCTTGACAGGTTTCGGAACTACGAGCAGTACTTC.

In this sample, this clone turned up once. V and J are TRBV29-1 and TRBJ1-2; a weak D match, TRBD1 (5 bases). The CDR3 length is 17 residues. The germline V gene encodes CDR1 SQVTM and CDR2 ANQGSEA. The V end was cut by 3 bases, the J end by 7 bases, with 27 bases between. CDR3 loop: CSVDEGRGIKYEGGYTF. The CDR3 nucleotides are TGCAGCGTTGACGAGGGGAGGGGAATCAAGTATGAGGGTGGCTACACCTTC.

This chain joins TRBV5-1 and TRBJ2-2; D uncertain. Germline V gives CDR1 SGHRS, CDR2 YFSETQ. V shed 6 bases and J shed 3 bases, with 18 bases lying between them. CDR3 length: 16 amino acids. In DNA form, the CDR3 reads TGCGCCAGCAAATCCCCCGGGTTAGGTGACACCGGGGAGCTGTTTTTT. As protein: CASKSPGLGDTGELFF.

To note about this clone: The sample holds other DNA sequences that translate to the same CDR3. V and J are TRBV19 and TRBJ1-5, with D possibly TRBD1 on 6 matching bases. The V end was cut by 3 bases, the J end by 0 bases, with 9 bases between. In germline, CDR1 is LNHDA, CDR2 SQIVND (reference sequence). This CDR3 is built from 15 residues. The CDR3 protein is CASSIGTRSNQPQHF. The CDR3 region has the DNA TGTGCCAGTAGTATTGGGACACGTAGCAATCAGCCCCAGCATTTT. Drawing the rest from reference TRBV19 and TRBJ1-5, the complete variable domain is DGGITQSPKYLFRKEGQNVTLSCEQNLNHDAMYWYRQDPGQGLRLIYYSQIVNDFQKGDIAEGYSVSREKKESFPLTVTSAQKNPTAFYLCASSIGTRSNQPQHFGDGTRLSIL.

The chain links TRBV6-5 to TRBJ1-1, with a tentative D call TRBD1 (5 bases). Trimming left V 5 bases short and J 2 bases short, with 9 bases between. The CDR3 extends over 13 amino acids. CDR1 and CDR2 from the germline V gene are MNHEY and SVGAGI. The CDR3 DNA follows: TGTGCCAGCAGTACCGACAGAAACACTGAAGCTTTCTTT. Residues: CASSTDRNTEAFF.

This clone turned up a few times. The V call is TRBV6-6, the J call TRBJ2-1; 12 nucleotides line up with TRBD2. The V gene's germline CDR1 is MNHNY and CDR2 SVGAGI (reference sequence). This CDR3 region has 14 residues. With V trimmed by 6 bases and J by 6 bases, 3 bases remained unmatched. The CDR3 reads CASRLAGGVNEQFF. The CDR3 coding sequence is TGTGCCAGCAGACTAGCGGGAGGAGTCAATGAGCAGTTCTTC.

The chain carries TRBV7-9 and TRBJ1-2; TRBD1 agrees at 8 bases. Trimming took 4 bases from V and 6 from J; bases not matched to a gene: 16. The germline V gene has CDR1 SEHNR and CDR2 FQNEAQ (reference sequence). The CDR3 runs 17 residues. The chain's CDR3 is CASSSIGQGFPANGYTF. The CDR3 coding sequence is TGTGCCAGCAGCTCCATAGGACAGGGCTTTCCGGCGAATGGCTACACCTTC.

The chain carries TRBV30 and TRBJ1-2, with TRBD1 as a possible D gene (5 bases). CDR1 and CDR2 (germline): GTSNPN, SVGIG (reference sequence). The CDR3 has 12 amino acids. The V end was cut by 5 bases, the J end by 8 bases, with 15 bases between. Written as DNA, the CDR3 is TGTGCCTGGGCCTCCGCAGGGTACGGCTACACCTTC. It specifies CAWASAGYGYTF.

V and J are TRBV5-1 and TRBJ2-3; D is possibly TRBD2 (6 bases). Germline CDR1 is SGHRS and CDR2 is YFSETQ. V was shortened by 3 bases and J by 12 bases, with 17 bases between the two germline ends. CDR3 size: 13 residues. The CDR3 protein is CASSSGLPPKQYF. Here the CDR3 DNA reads TGCGCCAGCAGCTCCGGACTACCCCCAAAACAGTATTTT.

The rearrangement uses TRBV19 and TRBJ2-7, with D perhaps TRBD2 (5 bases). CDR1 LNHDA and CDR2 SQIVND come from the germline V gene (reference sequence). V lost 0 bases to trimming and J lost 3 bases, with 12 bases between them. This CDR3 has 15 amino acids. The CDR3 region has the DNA TGTGCCAGTAGTATAGACTATAGAGGGATCTACGAGCAGTACTTC. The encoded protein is CASSIDYRGIYEQYF.

The CDR3 reads CASSPATAWGEQFF. The CDR3 DNA sequence: TGTGCCAGCTCACCTGCGACAGCCTGGGGTGAGCAGTTCTTC. The J gene is TRBJ2-1, the V gene TRBV18, with D possibly being TRBD1 (5 bases). With 3 bases removed from V and 9 bases from J, the gap between germline ends came to 15 bases. The V gene's germline CDR1 is KGHSH and CDR2 LQKENI. The CDR3 is 14 amino acids.

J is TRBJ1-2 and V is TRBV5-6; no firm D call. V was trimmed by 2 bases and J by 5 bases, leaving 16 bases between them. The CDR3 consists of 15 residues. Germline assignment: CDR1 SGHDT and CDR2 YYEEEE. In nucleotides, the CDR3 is TGTGCCAGCAGCTTCTTATCCCAGGTGTCTTATGGCTACACCTTC. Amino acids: CASSFLSQVSYGYTF.

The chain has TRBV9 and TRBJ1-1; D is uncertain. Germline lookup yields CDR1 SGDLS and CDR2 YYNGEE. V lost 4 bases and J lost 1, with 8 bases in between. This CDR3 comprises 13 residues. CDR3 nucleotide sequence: TGTGCCAGCAGCATCAACAGGAACACTGAAGCTTTCTTT. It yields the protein CASSINRNTEAFF.

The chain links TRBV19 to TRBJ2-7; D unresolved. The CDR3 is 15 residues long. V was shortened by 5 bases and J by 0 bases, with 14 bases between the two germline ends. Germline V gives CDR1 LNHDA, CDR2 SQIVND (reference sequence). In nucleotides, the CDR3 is TGTGCCAGTAGTTCGAGACACCCAAGCTCCTACGAGCAGTACTTC. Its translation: CASSSRHPSSYEQYF.

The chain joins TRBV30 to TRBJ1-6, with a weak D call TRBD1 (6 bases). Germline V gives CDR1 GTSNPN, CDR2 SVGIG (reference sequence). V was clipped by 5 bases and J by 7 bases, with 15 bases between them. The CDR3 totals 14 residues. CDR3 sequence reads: CAWRRGLRNSPLHF. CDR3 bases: TGTGCCTGGCGCAGGGGATTACGGAATTCACCCCTCCACTTT.